This T cell receptor (beta chain) was recorded in a study of cytomegalovirus exposure and HLA in healthy donors. Study-wide findings and caveats: A later analysis found TCR association rates differed by HLA locus, highest for DRB1 and lowest for HLA-C.

Vbeta (60) and Jbeta (13) primers were used in the PCR. Sequencing used immunoSEQ multiplex PCR; TCRdb keeps in-frame clones, though not all of them. In the table there are some 120,000 clones, around 75% of which are singletons. Trimming shortened V by 0 bases and J by 3 bases, and 13 bases separated the two germline ends. The CDR3 consists of 16 residues. CDR1 and CDR2 (germline): SGHRS, YFSETQ. With respect to this clone: Its target is not known.

Material for sequencing was PBMCs. This sequence joins TRBV5-1 and TRBJ2-1, with a possible D match to TRBD2 (5 bases). This clonotype originated in a woman in her fifties or sixties in good health and CMV-seropositive. CDR3 protein: CASSLVSLGFYNEQFF. The CDR3 coding sequence is TGCGCCAGCAGCTTGGTTTCACTAGGCTTCTACAATGAGCAGTTCTTC.